The text below deals with one T cell receptor beta chain. What this receptor recognizes is not known. Base quality data are lacking; no much larger clone is found one base away. In total, 666 healthy bone marrow donors made up the cohort. Cohort members were all nominally healthy when sampled, although unrecorded immune exposures were likely present. The donor was CMV seronegative and was included in the group of about 400 seronegative cohort members. A peripheral blood sample was collected from each donor, and TCR beta sequencing was performed on peripheral blood mononuclear cells. Genomic DNA was extracted from the blood cell samples with the Qiagen DNeasy Blood Extraction Kit. From its cysteine to its phenylalanine, the CDR3 spans 14 amino acids. Kept here is only the CDR3 DNA, which spans 42 bases and is read in frame from base 1. Reading the germline V gene (reference sequence) gives CDR1 LNHDA and CDR2 SQIVND. Germline trimming amounts to 9 bases on V and 6 bases on J, with 8 as the count of junction bases outside the gene matches.

The data stem from a study of cytomegalovirus exposure and HLA in healthy donors (dated by TCRdb to 2016 to 2017). About the study as a whole: In an earlier analysis of 550 to 750 of the donors, 276 Gb of sequence data and approximately 120 million unique TCR beta sequences from 150 million to 200 million T cells were reported. About 310 gigabases of sequencing data and tens of millions of unique TCR sequences were included in an early release covering 550 to 650 HLA-typed donors. Of the 300 to 500 genotyped donors, roughly 76% were placed in the genetic ancestry cluster associated with self-reported Caucasian donors. The study was designed to test whether signatures of past pathogen exposure could be identified by cataloging public T cell receptors. The T cell repertoires of several hundred subjects were profiled by immunosequencing and related to cytomegalovirus serostatus. Along with the approximately 700-subject first cohort, a separate validation cohort of 120 different subjects was used. The study combined high-throughput TCR immunosequencing, statistical association of individual TCRs with disease status, and machine learning to predict cytomegalovirus infection status. A later analysis re-analyzed previously published TCR beta repertoires from 550 to 700 donors and added high-resolution HLA genotyping to study TCR occurrence patterns. The later analysis used no new phenotypic data to find candidate immune exposures, relying instead on TCR beta sequences and their occurrence across donors. To decide whether each TCR beta V gene segment behaved as functional or pseudogenic, an earlier analysis of some 580 of the donors relied on high-throughput TCR beta sequencing. Alongside the repertoire data, information on donor age, sex, ethnicity and CMV serostatus was compiled. A later genetic analysis used genome-wide SNP genotypes for about 55% of the 666 donors, treating that subset as a discovery cohort. Every discovery cohort repertoire had been produced on one sequencing platform. Both class I and class II loci were covered by HLA typing, at four-digit resolution. The number of typed donors differed by locus: about 620-640 for A, B, C, DRB1 and DQB1; approximately 520 for DQA1; 606 for DPA1; and around 450 for DPB1. Four or five DR-DQ haplotypes were handled as single units for association and clustering because linkage in the cohort was strong. On average, roughly 240,000 unique TCR beta nucleotide sequences were sequenced per donor among some 420 genotyped donors of the cohort, with about 19% of those sequences being non-productive. The investigation overall reported the following: In this cohort, only TCR beta chains were sequenced, and detectable features were limited by the absence of alpha or paired-chain data. The only immune exposure information available for the cohort was CMV serostatus. Linkage disequilibrium might explain the correlated functional status among segregating V segments, but an unknown experimental factor could not be excluded. In a later analysis, 16,951 TCR beta sequences were associated with specific HLA alleles at a false discovery rate of 0.05. Across donors, most TCR sequences were observed very rarely, whereas some public TCRs were present in many individuals. The presence/absence analyses assumed that sequencing depth was roughly uniform across donors, and that assumption may not be true. A later analysis found that TCR association rates varied across HLA loci, with DRB1 alleles showing the most associated TCRs and HLA-C alleles the fewest. The authors suggested that the approach could potentially be generalized to other disease states and immunological phenotypes. In a later analysis, HLA-associated TCR beta chains showed more clonal expansion and lower generation probabilities than non-associated chains that were equally common. An association between a missense DCLRE1C variant and V-gene and J-gene trimming of TCR beta chains was found in a later genetic analysis and replicated in an independent cohort. A later analysis found that most CMV-associated TCR beta chains appeared HLA-restricted, with HLA associations seemingly driven largely by CMV exposure. The 87-base-pair reads could not distinguish some IMGT-functional V segments, including TRBV6-2 and TRBV6-3, so those segments were excluded. A later genetic analysis reported fewer N-insertions in productive TCRs among donors in an Asian-associated ancestry cluster than the approximately 700-donor mean. In vitro tests confirmed that a few of the cytomegalovirus-associated TCR beta chains recognize cytomegalovirus antigens. Because HLA typing was unavailable for some donors at each locus, only the typed subset was used in association tests. The study listed 150 to 200 TCR beta chains as associated with cytomegalovirus. Because counts were too low, around 18 rarely observed V segments, including chromosome 9 orphons, were left out of the earlier analysis of 587 of the donors. Cytomegalovirus status was reported to be diagnosed by the classifier with high specificity and sensitivity in both the original and validation cohorts. Broadly in line with IMGT annotations, most TCR beta V segments showed up in productive rearrangements about 90% or about 30% of the time in an earlier analysis of approximately 600 of the donors. When HLA alleles, especially DR and DQ, strongly co-occurred, TCR associations were difficult to assign to individual alleles. A further reported finding was that TCR beta sequences accurately predicted the HLA-A and HLA-B alleles for most subjects in the first cohort. A later analysis reported that several top co-occurrence clusters appeared linked to parvovirus B19, influenza, CMV and Epstein-Barr virus. The sequencing pipeline was judged likely to have produced a cluster of highly shared sequence variants as a technical artifact.

The library relied on the immunoSEQ multiplex PCR assay. For the multiplex PCR, a mixture combining 60 forward primers for TCR Vbeta segments and 13 reverse primers for TCR Jbeta segments was used. The CDR3 region of rearranged TCR beta genes was amplified from genomic DNA by a multiplex PCR assay. The amplified TCR beta libraries were sequenced on the Illumina HiSeq System as 87-base-pair reads. Regarding the original processing steps: In a later analysis, approximately 74 million unique TCR beta chains were counted across the approximately 620 repertoires, and approximately 11 million of these chains were shared by at least two donors. To remove PCR and sequencing errors, raw reads were error-corrected and collapsed into unique sequences using a nearest-neighbor algorithm that merged closely related sequences. To assign V, D and J gene segments, CDR3 sequences were aligned to IMGT reference sequences. Each retained sequence needed at least a six-nucleotide match to both a V gene segment and a J gene segment. Rearrangements were called productive when the CDR3 lacked stop codons and stayed in frame with V and J; all others were non-productive. Following IMGT convention, CDR3 was defined as the stretch from the second conserved V-encoded cysteine to the conserved J-encoded phenylalanine. Sequences without an unambiguous match to a single V gene segment were excluded from the earlier analysis of 587 of the donors. In an earlier analysis of a few hundred of the donors, a V segment was called functional when productive rearrangements were above 56.7%, and segregating when the standard deviation between donors exceeded 5%. To diagnose cytomegalovirus status from the catalog of TCR beta chain sequences, a statistical classification framework was built. In a later analysis, V and J genes were assigned by comparing TCR nucleotide sequences against IMGT/GENE-DB human TR gene sequences. The TCRdist pipeline was used in a later analysis to assign CDR3 sequences and most-parsimonious VDJ recombination scenarios. In a later analysis, each TCR beta chain was defined by its CDR3 amino acid sequence together with its V-gene family, and reads without a unique V-gene family were excluded. A later analysis removed 592 highly shared, low-generation-probability nucleotide sequences to deal with suspected cross-contamination and a sequencing artifact. For each public chain, a later analysis derived a clonal expansion index from normalized ranks of inferred template counts within each repertoire. In a later analysis, generation probabilities were computed using a VDJ recombination model fitted to out-of-frame rearrangements, and the results were checked against IGoR. A later analysis scored TCR-TCR, TCR-HLA and TCR-CMV co-occurrence with hypergeometric tests, applying a repertoire-size bias correction to TCR pairs. False discovery rates were estimated in a later analysis by permuting HLA or CMV assignments 20 times. A later analysis grouped co-occurring TCRs with DBSCAN, adding TCRdist sequence similarity when clustering within HLA-allele-positive subsets. Co-occurrence clustering excluded repertoires with fewer than 30,000 or more than 120,000 public chains, plus five with anomalous nucleotide sharing. In TCRdb, the immuneACCESS table is reduced to in-frame sequences with V and J assigned. These tables do not hold every clone; where another copy was compared, an unresolved V gene accounts for under half, and the others remain unexplained. V, J and clone size reflect that table, while D and trimming were determined from the DNA. Counted in this sample were more than 110,000 clones; 70% to 75% of them appeared once. The ten biggest clones cover roughly 1.3% of the sample.

Material for sequencing was PBMCs. This receptor chain uses TRBV19 and TRBJ1-5; a stretch of 10 junction bases matches TRBD1. This TCR was sampled from a woman aged 40 to 49 in good health and CMV-seronegative. The DNA sequence follows: TGTGCCAGCGCGGACAGGGGGAAAATTCAGCCCCAGCATTTT. This sequence encodes CASADRGKIQPQHF.